The sequence of this T cell receptor (beta chain) was determined in a study of post-analysis software for immune sequencing data. Study findings and constraints: When patients were compared with controls, roughly five TRBV segments were more frequent, TRBV5-6, TRBV5-1 and TRBV20-1 among them.

TCR beta cDNA libraries had unique molecular identifiers. TCRdb called the PCR reads again in MiXCR, with one record for every CDR3 protein. The sample holds more than 350,000 distinct CDR3 sequences, approximately 37% seen once. V lost 3 bases and J 0 bases, leaving 6 bases between the germline ends. The CDR3 loop spans 15 amino acids. Germline CDR1 and CDR2: SGHTA and FQGNSA. This clonotype turned up a few times. As yet, its antigen is unknown. V gene TRBV7-2 combines with J gene TRBJ2-6, with a tentative D call TRBD1 (5 bases). The receptor comes from a girl aged 2 to 10 with multiple sclerosis. Sample: blood. The CDR3 DNA reads TGTGCCAGCAGCTTGGACAACTCTGGGGCCAACGTCCTGACTTTC. Its protein product is CASSLDNSGANVLTF.